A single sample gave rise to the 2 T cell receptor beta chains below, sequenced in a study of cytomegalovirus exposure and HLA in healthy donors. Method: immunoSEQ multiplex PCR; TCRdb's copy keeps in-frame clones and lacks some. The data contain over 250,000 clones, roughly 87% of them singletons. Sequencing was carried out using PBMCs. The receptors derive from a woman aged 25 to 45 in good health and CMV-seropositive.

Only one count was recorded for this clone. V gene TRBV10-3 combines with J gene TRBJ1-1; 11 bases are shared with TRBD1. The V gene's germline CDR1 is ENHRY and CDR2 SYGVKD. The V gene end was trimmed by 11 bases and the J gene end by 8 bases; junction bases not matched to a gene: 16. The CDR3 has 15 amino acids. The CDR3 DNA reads TGTGCCGTTCGGGACAGGGGGTATCCTAGGCTCGAAGCTTTCTTT. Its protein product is CAVRDRGYPRLEAFF.

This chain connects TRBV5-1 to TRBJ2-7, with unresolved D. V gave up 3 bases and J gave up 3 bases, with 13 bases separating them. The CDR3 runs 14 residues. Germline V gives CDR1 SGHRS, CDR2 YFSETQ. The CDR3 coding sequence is TGCGCCAGCAGCTACTCCGTTGGGAACTACGAGCAGTACTTC. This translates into CASSYSVGNYEQYF.